Presented here are 29 T cell receptor beta chains from one specimen sequenced in a study of naive CD8 T cells in extremely preterm neonates. Profiling relied on immunoSEQ multiplex PCR, and the TCRdb table lists in-frame clones only, not all of them. The data contain thousands of clones, approximately 98% of them seen just once; the ten biggest clones take up more than 0.4%. Without labor or membrane rupture, elective cesareans at roughly 37-41 weeks supplied term cord blood. The sequencing sample was made of naive CD8+ T cells from cord blood. The receptors shown here come from a newborn in good health.

V usage is TRBV5-4 and J usage is TRBJ2-7; D is possibly TRBD2 (6 bases). Germline V gives CDR1 SGHNT, CDR2 YYREEE (reference sequence). The CDR3 spans 13 residues. Between the trimmed V and J ends, which lost 4 bases and 7 bases, there was a span of 15 bases. Written as DNA, the CDR3 is TGTGCCAGCAGCCTTGGACGGGACTGGGAGCAGTACTTC. Translating it yields CASSLGRDWEQYF.

V usage is TRBV13 and J usage is TRBJ1-5; possibly TRBD1 for D (6 bases). The CDR3 runs 13 residues. V was trimmed by 5 bases and J by 4 bases, leaving 9 bases between them. Germline V lookup: CDR1 PRHDT, CDR2 FYEKMQ (reference sequence). In DNA form, the CDR3 reads TGTGCCAGCAGCCTCGGGACAAATCAGCCCCAGCATTTT. Translated: CASSLGTNQPQHF.

The chain couples TRBV10-1 to TRBJ2-7; 9 nucleotides agree with TRBD1. CDR1 WNHNN and CDR2 SYGVQD come from the germline V gene (reference sequence). J lost 3 bases, V lost 10 bases, and 10 bases had no gene match. CDR3 length: 14 amino acids. CDR3 in DNA: TGCGCCACCCTGTGGGAGACAGGGGGCTACGAGCAGTACTTC. Residues: CATLWETGGYEQYF.

The genes are TRBV5-4 and TRBJ2-2; tentative D call: TRBD2 (5 bases). Between the trimmed V and J ends, which lost 1 base and 0 bases, there was a span of 10 bases. The CDR3 is 16 amino acids. Germline V gene sequence: CDR1 SGHNT, CDR2 YYREEE (reference sequence). CDR3 protein: CASSLKRIANTGELFF. The DNA for the CDR3 is TGTGCCAGCAGCTTGAAGCGGATCGCGAACACCGGGGAGCTGTTTTTT.

This sequence joins TRBV20-1 and TRBJ2-7, with D uncertain. Deletions cut 0 bases from V and 4 bases from J, with 4 bases between. Per the germline V gene, CDR1 is DFQATT and CDR2 is SNEGSKA (reference sequence). The CDR3 has 11 residues. In nucleotides, the CDR3 is TGCAGTGCTAGAGATCCATACGAGCAGTACTTC. It yields the protein CSARDPYEQYF.

The chain recombines TRBV30 with TRBJ2-6; tentative D call: TRBD1 (6 bases). Germline CDR1 reads GTSNPN; CDR2 reads SVGIG (reference sequence). This CDR3 spans 15 amino acids. The V gene lost 0 bases and the J gene lost 0 bases, with 6 bases spanning the gap. CDR3: CAWSVDSSGANVLTF. The DNA of the CDR3 is TGTGCCTGGAGTGTGGACAGCTCTGGGGCCAACGTCCTGACTTTC.

The chain links TRBV4-2 to TRBJ2-7; 12 bases align to TRBD2. Looked up from germline, CDR1 is LGHNA and CDR2 is YNFKEQ. J gave up 0 bases and V 5 bases, and 8 bases lay outside the gene matches. This CDR3 comprises 17 residues. In DNA, the CDR3 is TGTGCCAGCAGCGCGCTAGCGGGGGGGCCTAGCTCCTACGAGCAGTACTTC. Protein product: CASSALAGGPSSYEQYF.

The gene calls are TRBV10-3 and TRBJ1-2; D is undetermined. This CDR3 contains 12 residues. CDR1 is ENHRY and CDR2 is SYGVKD in the germline V gene. V was pared by 0 bases and J by 6 bases, with 5 bases between. The DNA for the CDR3 is TGTGCCATCAGTGAGTCGCGAGATGGCTACACCTTC. Protein product: CAISESRDGYTF.

The chain has TRBV19 and TRBJ1-1, with TRBD1 matching over 7 bases. The CDR3 contains 15 residues. Germline trimming cut 5 bases from V and 0 bases from J; bases unmatched to any gene: 6. CDR1 LNHDA and CDR2 SQIVND come from the germline V gene (reference sequence). The CDR3 region is CASSPRQGMNTEAFF. The CDR3 coding sequence is TGTGCCAGTAGTCCAAGACAGGGAATGAACACTGAAGCTTTCTTT.

The chain has TRBV14 and TRBJ2-5; TRBD2 agrees at 8 bases. The better agreement between TRBJ2-7 and the DNA end casts doubt on the J call. CDR3 length equals 15 residues. The V gene's germline CDR1 is SGHDN and CDR2 FVKESK. The CDR3 DNA follows: TGTGCCAGCAGCCAAGTTCCGACTAGCGCCTACGAGCAGTACTTC. Translating gives CASSQVPTSAYEQYF.

CDR3 sequence: CASSSLAGAWDEQFF. CDR3 sequence (DNA): TGTGCCAGCAGCTCACTAGCGGGAGCCTGGGATGAGCAGTTCTTC. This chain uses TRBV7-9 with TRBJ2-1, with 11 bases fitting TRBD2. V dropped 4 bases and J dropped 8; count of bases not matched to a gene: 7. The CDR3 consists of 15 residues. Per the germline V gene, CDR1 is SEHNR and CDR2 is FQNEAQ (reference sequence).

CDR3 loop: CASSANGGEYNEQFF. In DNA form, the CDR3 reads TGTGCCAGCAGCGCGAACGGCGGGGAATACAATGAGCAGTTCTTC. This chain connects TRBV7-3 to TRBJ2-1; the D gene is possibly TRBD2 (6 bases). Germline-derived CDR1 and CDR2 are SGHTA and FQGTGA. Trimming removed 5 bases at V and 4 bases at J, with 15 bases between. The CDR3 runs to 15 residues.

The chain employs TRBV18 and TRBJ1-6; 9 bases line up with TRBD1. The junction had 5 bases not matched to a gene; V was cut back by 3 bases and J by 11 bases. The CDR3 has 14 residues. Germline CDR1 KGHSH, CDR2 LQKENI. The DNA of the CDR3 is TGTGCCAGCTCACCGCCGGGACAGGGAACACCCCTCCACTTT. Translated: CASSPPGQGTPLHF.

This chain joins TRBV4-3 and TRBJ2-7, with D possibly matching TRBD1 (5 bases). Germline lookup yields CDR1 LGHNA and CDR2 YSLEER. This CDR3 is built from 13 residues. V lost 1 base, J lost 3 bases, and 7 bases lay in between. The chain's CDR3 is CASSQGGSYEQYF. The CDR3 bases are TGCGCCAGCAGCCAAGGGGGCAGCTACGAGCAGTACTTC.

This clone was found once. This chain joins TRBV19 and TRBJ2-7, with D possibly being TRBD2 (5 bases). The CDR3 loop spans 13 amino acids. Germline CDR1 LNHDA, CDR2 SQIVND (reference sequence). V lost 5 bases and J 0 bases, leaving 8 bases between the germline ends. This CDR3 is CASSRGYSYEQYF. For the CDR3, the DNA is TGTGCCAGTAGTCGAGGGTACTCCTACGAGCAGTACTTC.

The chain employs TRBV28 and TRBJ1-4; D is possibly TRBD1 (5 bases). Trimming cost V 2 bases and J 7 bases, with 11 bases left between them. The germline CDR1 and CDR2 sequences are MDHEN and SYDVKM. The CDR3 runs to 14 residues. In DNA form, the CDR3 reads TGTGCCAGCAGTTTACCCAGGGTGGGTGAAAAACTGTTTTTT. Protein product: CASSLPRVGEKLFF. Using reference TRBV28 and TRBJ1-4 for the parts outside the CDR3, the full variable domain is DVKVTQSSRYLVKRTGEKVFLECVQDMDHENMFWYRQDPGLGLRLIYFSYDVKMKEKGDIPEGYSVSREKKERFSLILESASTNQTSMYLCASSLPRVGEKLFFGSGTQLSVL.

This clone was counted a single time. CDR3 in amino acids: CASAGNTGELFF. CDR3 DNA sequence: TGCGCCAGTGCAGGGAACACCGGGGAGCTGTTTTTT. This chain connects TRBV4-1 to TRBJ2-2; the D is unclear. Trimming pared 9 bases from V and 1 base from J, leaving 6 bases between. CDR3 length: 12 amino acids. CDR1 MGHRA and CDR2 YSYEKL come from the germline V gene.

The chain is built from TRBV7-9 and TRBJ1-1; D possibly corresponds to TRBD1 (6 bases). Per the germline V gene, CDR1 is SEHNR and CDR2 is FQNEAQ (reference sequence). With 1 base removed from V and 6 bases from J, the gap between germline ends came to 18 bases. The CDR3 is 16 amino acids. The CDR3 here is CASSLVGTGGPSEAFF. CDR3 DNA: TGTGCCAGCAGCTTAGTGGGCACGGGGGGGCCTTCTGAAGCTTTCTTT. The full variable domain, completed using reference TRBV7-9 and TRBJ1-1, is DTGVSQNPRHKITKRGQNVTFRCDPISEHNRLYWYRQTLGQGPEFLTYFQNEAQLEKSRLLSDRFSAERPKGSFSTLEIQRTEQGDSAMYLCASSLVGTGGPSEAFFGQGTRLTVV.

The rearrangement uses TRBV9 and TRBJ2-1, with 13 positions matching TRBD2. Germline CDR1 SGDLS, CDR2 YYNGEE. The V gene end was trimmed by 3 bases and the J gene end by 9 bases; junction bases not matched to a gene: 6. The CDR3 length is 15 residues. The DNA for the CDR3 is TGTGCCAGCAGCGCGGGACTAGCGGGGTACGGTGAGCAGTTCTTC. Translated, it gives CASSAGLAGYGEQFF.

The chain combines TRBV2 with TRBJ2-7; 8 nucleotides line up with TRBD2. Germline V lookup: CDR1 SNHLY, CDR2 FYNNEI. After removal of 3 bases from V and 1 base from J, the junction contained 5 bases not matched to a gene. The CDR3 totals 15 residues. The CDR3 here is CASSEEGLGSYEQYF. DNA for the CDR3: TGTGCCAGCAGTGAGGAGGGACTAGGATCCTACGAGCAGTACTTC. The variable domain in full, with the rest retrieved from reference TRBV2 and TRBJ2-7, is EPEVTQTPSHQVTQMGQEVILRCVPISNHLYFYWYRQILGQKVEFLVSFYNNEISEKSEIFDDQFSVERPDGSNFTLKIRSTKLEDSAMYFCASSEEGLGSYEQYFGPGTRLTVT.

The chain couples TRBV4-1 to TRBJ2-1, with 16 bases fitting TRBD2. The CDR3 totals 16 residues. The trim removed 8 bases at V and 8 bases at J, leaving 9 bases unmatched. Germline CDR1 is MGHRA and CDR2 is YSYEKL. Here the CDR3 reads CASLGTSGGAGYEQFF. DNA of the CDR3: TGCGCCAGCCTCGGGACTAGCGGGGGGGCCGGTTATGAGCAGTTCTTC.

The chain has TRBV7-9 and TRBJ2-4; the match to TRBD1 covers 10 bases. The CDR3 covers 15 residues. The germline gives CDR1 SEHNR, CDR2 FQNEAQ (reference sequence). Losses at the gene ends were 2 bases for V and 11 bases for J; bases not matched to a gene: 9. The CDR3 bases are TGTGCCAGCAGCTTACCCGGGACAGGGGCTGACCTTCAGTACTTC. Translated, it gives CASSLPGTGADLQYF.

The chain is built from TRBV4-1 and TRBJ2-7; maybe TRBD2 (5 bases). The V gene lost 0 bases and the J gene lost 4 bases, with 13 bases spanning the gap. The CDR3 runs 15 residues. Germline V lookup: CDR1 MGHRA, CDR2 YSYEKL. The CDR3 bases are TGCGCCAGCAGCCAAGATAGGCTAGCTTCTTACGAGCAGTACTTC. Protein product: CASSQDRLASYEQYF.

The chain combines TRBV27 with TRBJ1-1, with a tentative D call TRBD1 (5 bases). V gave up 2 bases and J gave up 1 base, with 5 bases separating them. Germline loops: CDR1 MNHEY, CDR2 SMNVEV (reference sequence). The CDR3 loop spans 13 amino acids. CDR3 sequence: CASSLQGNTEAFF. The CDR3 region has the DNA TGTGCCAGCAGTTTACAGGGGAACACTGAAGCTTTCTTT.

The chain joins TRBV9 to TRBJ1-4; D gene ambiguous. The CDR3 has 14 amino acids. The ends were cut back, 3 bases at V and 3 bases at J, with 9 bases in the middle. CDR1 is SGDLS and CDR2 is YYNGEE in the germline V gene. This chain's CDR3 is CASSDTASNEKLFF. CDR3 nucleotide sequence: TGTGCCAGCAGCGACACAGCCTCTAATGAAAAACTGTTTTTT.

The chain joins TRBV5-1 to TRBJ1-4; perhaps TRBD1 as D (5 bases). This CDR3 comprises 15 residues. CDR1 SGHRS and CDR2 YFSETQ come from the germline V gene. Trimming stripped 3 bases from V and 8 bases from J, with 17 bases between. This CDR3 reads CASSSTAQGYEKLFF. In nucleotides, the CDR3 is TGCGCCAGCAGCTCGACGGCCCAGGGATACGAAAAACTGTTTTTT.

This chain connects TRBV7-8 to TRBJ2-3, with TRBD2 matching over 9 bases. Germline CDR1 is SGHVS and CDR2 is FQNEAQ. V lost 5 bases, J lost 6 bases, and 15 bases stayed unmatched. The CDR3 has 17 residues. CDR3 in amino acids: CASSPNLSGGPSDTQYF. DNA of the CDR3: TGTGCCAGCAGCCCTAACCTTAGCGGGGGCCCTTCGGATACGCAGTATTTT.

The chain links TRBV9 to TRBJ1-2; D unclear. The length of the CDR3 is 15 residues. Between the trimmed V and J ends, which lost 3 bases and 0 bases, there was a span of 12 bases. The germline CDR1 and CDR2 sequences are SGDLS and YYNGEE. CDR3 sequence: CASSGDTRSNYGYTF. The DNA for the CDR3 is TGTGCCAGCAGCGGAGACACCCGGTCTAACTATGGCTACACCTTC.

The J gene is TRBJ1-2, the V gene TRBV11-2, with D maybe TRBD1 (5 bases). The CDR3 sequence is 13 residues long. The ends were cut back, 10 bases at V and 4 bases at J, with 16 bases in the middle. Germline lookup yields CDR1 SGHAT and CDR2 FQNNGV. CDR3 nucleotides: TGTGCCACCATTTCCCCAGGGCCCTATGGCTACACCTTC. Encoded protein: CATISPGPYGYTF.